The sequence of this T cell receptor (beta chain) was determined in a study of PD-1 blockade in classical Hodgkin lymphoma. As to time point: newly diagnosed, previously untreated cHL patient sample. A comparison was provided by newly diagnosed, untreated classical Hodgkin lymphoma PBMCs. Libraries were prepared by immunoSEQ multiplex PCR; TCRdb keeps only in-frame clonotypes and omits some of them. Of roughly 77,000 clones in the sample, 93% were seen once. Study-level results: Compared with healthy donors, newly diagnosed patients reportedly showed lower baseline TCR diversity. Although disease activity or prior therapy may be involved, causes of the repertoire differences remain undefined.

Regarding this clone: Its antigen is not identified.

Germline V gene lookup returns CDR1 MNHEY and CDR2 SVGAGI. The CDR3 has 15 amino acids. The trim removed 0 bases at V and 5 bases at J, leaving 5 bases unmatched. The chain uses TRBV6-5 and TRBJ2-3, with 7 bases lining up with TRBD2. Material: peripheral blood mononuclear cells (PBMCs). This receptor was taken from a human donor with classical Hodgkin lymphoma. The DNA of the CDR3 is TGTGCCAGCAGTTACTCGAGAGCGGGGATAGATACGCAGTATTTT. Amino acids: CASSYSRAGIDTQYF.